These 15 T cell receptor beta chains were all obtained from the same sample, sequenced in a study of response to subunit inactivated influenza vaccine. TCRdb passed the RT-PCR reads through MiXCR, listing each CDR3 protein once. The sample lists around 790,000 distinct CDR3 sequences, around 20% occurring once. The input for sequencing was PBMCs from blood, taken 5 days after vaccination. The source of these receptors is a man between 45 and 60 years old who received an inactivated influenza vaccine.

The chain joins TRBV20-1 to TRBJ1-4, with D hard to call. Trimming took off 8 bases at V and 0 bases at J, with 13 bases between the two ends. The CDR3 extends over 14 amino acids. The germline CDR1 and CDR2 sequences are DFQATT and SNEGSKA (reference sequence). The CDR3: CSLTPGATNEKLFF. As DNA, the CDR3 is TGCAGTCTAACCCCGGGAGCAACTAATGAAAAACTGTTTTTT.

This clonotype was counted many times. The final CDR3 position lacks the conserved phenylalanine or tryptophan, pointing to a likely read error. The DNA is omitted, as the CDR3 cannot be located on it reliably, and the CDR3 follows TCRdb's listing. Here the CDR3 reads CATRGEPGYGSS. V gene TRBV24-1 combines with J gene TRBJ2-7; the DNA was not compared with TRBD1, the D call given in the table. The CDR3 extends over 12 residues, inclusive of both ends. CDR1 and CDR2 from the germline V gene are KGHDR and SFDVKD.

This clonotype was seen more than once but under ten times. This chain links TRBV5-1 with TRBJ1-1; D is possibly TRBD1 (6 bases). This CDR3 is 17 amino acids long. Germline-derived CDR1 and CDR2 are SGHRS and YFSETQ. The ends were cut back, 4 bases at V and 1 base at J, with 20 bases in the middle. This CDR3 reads CASSLRPGTSSNTEAFF. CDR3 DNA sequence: TGCGCCAGCAGCCTACGTCCCGGGACATCGTCGAACACTGAAGCTTTCTTT.

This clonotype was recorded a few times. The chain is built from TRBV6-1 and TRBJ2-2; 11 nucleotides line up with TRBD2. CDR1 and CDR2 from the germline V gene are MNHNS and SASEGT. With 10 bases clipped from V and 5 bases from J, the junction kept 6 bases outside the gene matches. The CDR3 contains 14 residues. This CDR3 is CATRLAGTTGELFF. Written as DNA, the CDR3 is TGTGCCACCAGACTAGCGGGGACGACCGGGGAGCTGTTTTTT.

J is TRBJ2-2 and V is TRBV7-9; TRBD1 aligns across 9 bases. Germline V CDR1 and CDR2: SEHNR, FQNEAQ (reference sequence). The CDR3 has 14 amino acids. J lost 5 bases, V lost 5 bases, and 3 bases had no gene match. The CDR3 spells CASSRDRATGELFF. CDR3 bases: TGTGCCAGCAGCCGGGACAGGGCGACCGGGGAGCTGTTTTTT.

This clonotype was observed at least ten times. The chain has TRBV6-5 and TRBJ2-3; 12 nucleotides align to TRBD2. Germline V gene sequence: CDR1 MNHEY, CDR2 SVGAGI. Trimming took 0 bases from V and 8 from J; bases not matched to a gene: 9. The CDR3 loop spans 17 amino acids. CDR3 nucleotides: TGTGCCAGCAGTTACTCGACTAGCGGGAGCTTGTCGCCTACGCAGTATTTT. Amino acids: CASSYSTSGSLSPTQYF.

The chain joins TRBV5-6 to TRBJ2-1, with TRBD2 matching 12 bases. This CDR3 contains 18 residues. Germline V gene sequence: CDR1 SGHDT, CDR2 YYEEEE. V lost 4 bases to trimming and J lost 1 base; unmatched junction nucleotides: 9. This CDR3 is CASSRTSGTSRSYNEQFF. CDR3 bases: TGTGCCAGCAGCCGGACTAGCGGGACCTCTAGGTCCTACAATGAGCAGTTCTTC.

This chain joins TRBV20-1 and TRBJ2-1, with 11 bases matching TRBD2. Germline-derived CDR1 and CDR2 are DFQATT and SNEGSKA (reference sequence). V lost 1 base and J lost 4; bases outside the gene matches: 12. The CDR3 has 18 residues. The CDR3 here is CSARALPTSGVTYNEQFF. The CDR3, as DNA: TGCAGTGCTAGAGCCCTACCGACTAGCGGGGTGACTTACAATGAGCAGTTCTTC.

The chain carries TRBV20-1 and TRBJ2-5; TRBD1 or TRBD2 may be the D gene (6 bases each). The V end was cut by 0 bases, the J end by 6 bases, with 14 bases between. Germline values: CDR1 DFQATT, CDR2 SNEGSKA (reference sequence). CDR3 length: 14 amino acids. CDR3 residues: CSARDRRGMQTQYF. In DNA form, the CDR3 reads TGCAGTGCTAGAGATCGGAGGGGGATGCAGACCCAGTACTTC.

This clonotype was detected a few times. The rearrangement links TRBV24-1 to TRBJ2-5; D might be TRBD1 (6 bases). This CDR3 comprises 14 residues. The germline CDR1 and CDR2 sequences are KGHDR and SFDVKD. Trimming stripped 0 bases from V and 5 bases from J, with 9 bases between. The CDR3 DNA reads TGTGCCACCAGTGATTTGAACAGGGAGGAGACCCAGTACTTC. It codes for CATSDLNREETQYF.

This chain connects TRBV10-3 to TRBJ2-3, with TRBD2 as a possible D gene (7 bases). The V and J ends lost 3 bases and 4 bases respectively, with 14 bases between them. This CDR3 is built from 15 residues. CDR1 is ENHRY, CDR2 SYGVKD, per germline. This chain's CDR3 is CAISDPGGGSDTQYF. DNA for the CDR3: TGTGCCATCAGTGACCCGGGGGGCGGCTCAGATACGCAGTATTTT.

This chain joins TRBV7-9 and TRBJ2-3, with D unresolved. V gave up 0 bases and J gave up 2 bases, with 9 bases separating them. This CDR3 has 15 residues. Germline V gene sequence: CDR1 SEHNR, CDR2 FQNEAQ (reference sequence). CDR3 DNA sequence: TGTGCCAGCAGCTTAGCAGGAGCTTTCACAGATACGCAGTATTTT. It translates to CASSLAGAFTDTQYF.

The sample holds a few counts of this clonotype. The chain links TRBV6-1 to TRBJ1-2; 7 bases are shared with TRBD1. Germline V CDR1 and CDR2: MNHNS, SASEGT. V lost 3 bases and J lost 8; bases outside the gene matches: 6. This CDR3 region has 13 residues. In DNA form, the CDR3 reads TGTGCCAGCAGTGACGGGACAGCCGGGGGCTACACCTTC. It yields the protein CASSDGTAGGYTF.

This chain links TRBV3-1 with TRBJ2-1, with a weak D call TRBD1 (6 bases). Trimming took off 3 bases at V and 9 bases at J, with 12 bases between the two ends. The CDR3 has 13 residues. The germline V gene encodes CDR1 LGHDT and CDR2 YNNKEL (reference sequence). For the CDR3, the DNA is TGTGCCAGCAGCCAGTCAGGGGTAGGTGAGCAGTTCTTC. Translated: CASSQSGVGEQFF.

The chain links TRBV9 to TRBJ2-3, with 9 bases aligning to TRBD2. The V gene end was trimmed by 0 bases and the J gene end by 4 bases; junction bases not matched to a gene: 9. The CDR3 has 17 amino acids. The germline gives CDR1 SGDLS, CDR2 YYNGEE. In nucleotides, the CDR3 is TGTGCCAGCAGCGTAGTGGGGAATAGCGGGAGATCAGATACGCAGTATTTT. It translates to CASSVVGNSGRSDTQYF.